Listed here are 17 T cell receptor beta chains from one sample, sequenced in a study of radiotherapy plus CTLA-4 blockade in lung cancer (dated by TCRdb to the late 2010s). The library came from the immunoSEQ multiplex PCR assay. TCRdb carries this immuneACCESS record with in-frame sequences only. Its versions omit some clonotypes, under half of them owing to an unresolved V gene in the studies checked, with the rest unexplained. Present in this sample are tens of thousands of clones, 72% of which were seen just once. 11% of the sample lies in the top ten. The material was peripheral blood, obtained from a patient treated with radiotherapy plus ipilimumab. Every receptor here comes from a human donor with non-small cell lung cancer who had stable disease on radiotherapy plus ipilimumab.

This clone was picked up many times. The genes are TRBV19 and TRBJ1-5, with 7 bases fitting TRBD1. Per germline, CDR1 LNHDA and CDR2 SQIVND (reference sequence). CDR3 length equals 14 residues. After removal of 3 bases from V and 6 bases from J, the junction contained 5 bases not matched to a gene. CDR3 in amino acids: CASSIHRGGQPQHF. The CDR3 DNA is TGTGCCAGTAGTATTCACAGGGGAGGTCAGCCCCAGCATTTT.

This chain uses TRBV7-2 with TRBJ1-2, with 7 bases that match TRBD1. CDR1 is SGHTA, CDR2 FQGNSA, per germline. V dropped 5 bases and J dropped 8; count of bases not matched to a gene: 8. The CDR3 is 13 residues long. CDR3 DNA: TGTGCCAGCAGCAACCGACAGGGCTACGGCTACACCTTC. Encoded protein: CASSNRQGYGYTF.

Here the CDR3 reads CASGENRVGYTF. The CDR3 DNA follows: TGCGCCAGTGGGGAGAACAGGGTTGGCTACACCTTC. The chain recombines TRBV5-1 with TRBJ1-2, with D perhaps matching TRBD1 (6 bases). The CDR3 loop spans 12 amino acids. V lost 8 bases and J lost 7, with 15 bases in between. Germline CDR1 and CDR2: SGHRS and YFSETQ.

This chain uses TRBV6-1 with TRBJ1-6; 10 bases map to TRBD1. Trimming cost V 6 bases and J 10 bases; bases outside gene matches: 6. From germline, CDR1 is MNHNS and CDR2 SASEGT. The length of the CDR3 is 14 residues. The CDR3 sequence: CASRPGQGYSPLHF. Here the CDR3 DNA reads TGTGCCAGCAGACCGGGACAGGGGTACTCACCCCTCCACTTT.

A few counts support this clone. The genes are TRBV30 and TRBJ2-5; 13 nucleotides match TRBD2. The junction had 5 bases not matched to a gene; V was cut back by 3 bases and J by 1 base. Germline V gene lookup returns CDR1 GTSNPN and CDR2 SVGIG (reference sequence). The CDR3 extends over 16 amino acids. For the CDR3, the DNA is TGTGCCTGGAGGCGGAGACTAGCGGGGGGCCAAGAGACCCAGTACTTC. Its protein product is CAWRRRLAGGQETQYF.

This clone was seen once. The J gene is TRBJ2-3, the V gene TRBV2; possible D gene TRBD2, 6 bases. V was cut by 3 bases and J by 4 bases, with 14 bases left in between. This CDR3 region has 15 residues. Germline loops: CDR1 SNHLY, CDR2 FYNNEI. CDR3 nucleotides: TGTGCCAGCAGTGACCCGGGGGACCCCGCAGATACGCAGTATTTT. Its translation: CASSDPGDPADTQYF. Supplemented by reference TRBV2 and TRBJ2-3, the full variable domain reads EPEVTQTPSHQVTQMGQEVILRCVPISNHLYFYWYRQILGQKVEFLVSFYNNEISEKSEIFDDQFSVERPDGSNFTLKIRSTKLEDSAMYFCASSDPGDPADTQYFGPGTRLTVL.

The chain employs TRBV7-3 and TRBJ2-1; 7 bases map to TRBD1. Unmatched junction bases numbered 3, after V lost 5 bases and J lost 2 bases. Germline CDR1 reads SGHTA; CDR2 reads FQGTGA. The CDR3 totals 14 residues. The CDR3 region is CASSQTGTYNEQFF. The CDR3 nucleotides are TGTGCCAGCAGCCAGACAGGGACCTACAATGAGCAGTTCTTC.

This clone came up once. The chain combines TRBV19 with TRBJ1-1, with TRBD1 as a possible D gene (5 bases). V was trimmed by 4 bases and J by 0 bases, leaving 12 bases between them. CDR3 length equals 15 residues. Germline CDR1 LNHDA, CDR2 SQIVND (reference sequence). The CDR3 protein is CASSSVDSMNTEAFF. CDR3 nucleotides: TGTGCCAGTAGTAGCGTAGACAGCATGAACACTGAAGCTTTCTTT.

This sequence joins TRBV5-4 and TRBJ1-2, with D hard to call. Trimming pared 2 bases from V and 6 bases from J, leaving 17 bases between. The CDR3 contains 15 residues. Germline-derived CDR1 and CDR2 are SGHNT and YYREEE (reference sequence). CDR3 bases: TGTGCCAGCAGCTTCTCGACCTCCCCGGGGAATGGCTACACCTTC. This sequence encodes CASSFSTSPGNGYTF.

The genes are TRBV7-9 and TRBJ1-1, with TRBD1 matching 7 bases. From germline, CDR1 is SEHNR and CDR2 FQNEAQ (reference sequence). V lost 4 bases, J lost 0 bases, and 5 bases stayed unmatched. The CDR3 covers 15 residues. CDR3 bases: TGTGCCAGCAGCTCGGACAGGCTGATGAACACTGAAGCTTTCTTT. Protein product: CASSSDRLMNTEAFF.

The rearrangement joins TRBV7-9 to TRBJ2-7, with TRBD2 as a possible D gene (5 bases). CDR1 is SEHNR, CDR2 FQNEAQ, per germline (reference sequence). This CDR3 region has 12 residues. Trimming stripped 5 bases from V and 3 bases from J, with 8 bases between. The CDR3 DNA sequence: TGTGCCAGCAGCCCCGAGGGCTACGAGCAGTACTTC. Residues: CASSPEGYEQYF. The variable domain in full, with the rest retrieved from reference TRBV7-9 and TRBJ2-7, is DTGVSQNPRHKITKRGQNVTFRCDPISEHNRLYWYRQTLGQGPEFLTYFQNEAQLEKSRLLSDRFSAERPKGSFSTLEIQRTEQGDSAMYLCASSPEGYEQYFGPGTRLTVT.

This clone has just a few counts. V gene TRBV5-1 combines with J gene TRBJ1-1; TRBD1 agrees at 8 bases. Germline assignment: CDR1 SGHRS and CDR2 YFSETQ. CDR3 size: 13 residues. V shed 0 bases and J 10 bases; nucleotides not matched to a gene: 5. The CDR3 spells CASSLESTGGAFF. The CDR3 DNA sequence: TGCGCCAGCAGCTTGGAGAGTACAGGGGGAGCTTTCTTT.

The chain has TRBV5-4 and TRBJ1-4; D possibly corresponds to TRBD1 (5 bases). The CDR3 extends over 12 amino acids. CDR1 is SGHNT, CDR2 YYREEE, per germline (reference sequence). V was trimmed by 4 bases and J by 9 bases, leaving 10 bases between them. The CDR3 coding sequence is TGTGCCAGCAGCCGGGACTCCCAAAAACTGTTTTTT. It translates to CASSRDSQKLFF.

This sequence joins TRBV19 and TRBJ1-2, with TRBD1 matching 7 bases. Unmatched junction bases numbered 8, after V lost 9 bases and J lost 1 base. The CDR3 is made up of 14 amino acids. Germline CDR1 LNHDA, CDR2 SQIVND (reference sequence). The CDR3 protein is CASAMGQFNYGYTF. In DNA form, the CDR3 reads TGTGCCAGCGCTATGGGACAGTTTAACTATGGCTACACCTTC.

This chain connects TRBV7-8 to TRBJ2-5, with D possibly being TRBD1 (6 bases). Germline V lookup: CDR1 SGHVS, CDR2 FQNEAQ. The V end was cut by 11 bases, the J end by 4 bases, with 23 bases between. The CDR3 has 15 amino acids. Here the CDR3 DNA reads TGTGCCGTACGACCCGGGACAAAAGGAGGAGAGACCCAGTACTTC. Translated: CAVRPGTKGGETQYF.

This chain uses TRBV9 with TRBJ2-7, with TRBD2 identical over 9 bases. V shed 4 bases, J shed 8 bases, and the junction held 7 bases outside the gene matches. CDR3 size: 13 residues. CDR1 SGDLS and CDR2 YYNGEE come from the germline V gene. The CDR3 coding sequence is TGTGCCAGCAGCTCAACTAGCGGGTCTAAGCAGTACTTC. Amino acids: CASSSTSGSKQYF.

This chain connects TRBV4-3 to TRBJ2-3; D ambiguous. The CDR3 covers 14 residues. CDR1 is LGHNA and CDR2 is YSLEER in the germline V gene. V shed 0 bases and J shed 8 bases, with 12 bases lying between them. CDR3 nucleotides: TGCGCCAGCAGCCAAGATGACGGGTTAGGTACGCAGTATTTT. Protein product: CASSQDDGLGTQYF.